One sample yielded the 16 T cell receptor beta chains listed below, sequenced in a study of CD8+CD57+ T cells in acquired aplastic anemia (dated by TCRdb to 2017 to 2018). Expansion of CD8+CD57+ cells had been shown by flow cytometry in the patients chosen for sequencing. Sequencing relied on an Illumina HiSeq 2000. Genomic DNA was used as template for profiling of TCR beta VDJ combinations and CDR3 sequences. TCRdb's own reprocessing of the public reads used fastp at Q25 and MiXCR and kept productive beta chains. Entries that share a CDR3 protein sequence are merged under the most common genes and DNA. Across this sample there are approximately 130,000 distinct CDR3 sequences, with about 40% seen only once. The ten largest clones capture 2% to 3% of the sample. The sequenced material came from sorted CD4+, CD8+, or CD8+CD57+ T cells (not recorded which) from PBMCs. The receptors derive from a human donor with aplastic anemia.

The table lists this clonotype with a few counts. The chain uses TRBV10-1 and TRBJ1-6, with D unclear. V was shortened by 9 bases and J by 1 base, with 7 bases between the two germline ends. The CDR3 sequence is 13 residues long. Germline CDR1 WNHNN, CDR2 SYGVQD (reference sequence). The CDR3 bases are TGCGCCAGTCGGAAGTCCTATAATTCACCCCTCCACTTT. It encodes CASRKSYNSPLHF.

This clonotype was observed many times. The V call is TRBV20-1, the J call TRBJ1-6, with 8 bases that match TRBD1. The V gene end was trimmed by 3 bases and the J gene end by 5 bases; junction bases not matched to a gene: 6. The V gene's germline CDR1 is DFQATT and CDR2 SNEGSKA (reference sequence). This CDR3 region has 15 residues. CDR3 nucleotides: TGCAGTGCTAGGCCAACAGGGGGTAATAATTCACCCCTCCACTTT. This sequence encodes CSARPTGGNNSPLHF.

This chain connects TRBV11-2 to TRBJ1-1, with 7 bases that match TRBD1. Germline loops: CDR1 SGHAT, CDR2 FQNNGV. The trim removed 6 bases at V and 1 base at J, leaving 8 bases unmatched. The CDR3 runs to 15 residues. As DNA, the CDR3 is TGTGCCAGCAGTTACAGGGGTGTTGAGAACACTGAAGCTTTCTTT. It translates to CASSYRGVENTEAFF.

This clonotype has a count of ten or more. The chain recombines TRBV11-2 with TRBJ1-2; the D gene is possibly TRBD1 (6 bases). Germline loops: CDR1 SGHAT, CDR2 FQNNGV. The CDR3 runs 14 residues. V gave up 3 bases and J gave up 1 base, with 9 bases separating them. In nucleotides, the CDR3 is TGTGCCAGCAGCTTTTCGGACAGTAACTATGGCTACACCTTC. Its protein product is CASSFSDSNYGYTF.

This clonotype was observed a handful of times. This sequence joins TRBV6-5 and TRBJ2-1; D is unresolved. Trimming stripped 2 bases from V and 2 bases from J, with 10 bases between. This CDR3 contains 15 residues. CDR1 and CDR2 (germline): MNHEY, SVGAGI. The CDR3 loop reads CASSYRLEAYNEQFF. The CDR3, as DNA: TGTGCCAGCAGTTACCGGCTAGAAGCCTACAATGAGCAGTTCTTC.

With respect to this clonotype: A much larger clone differs by one base, so this may be a read error. The chain recombines TRBV28 with TRBJ1-1; no reliable D call. Trimming removed 5 bases at V and 8 bases at J, with 15 bases between. This CDR3 comprises 13 residues. Germline CDR1 reads MDHEN; CDR2 reads SYDVKM. The CDR3 loop is CASSTSLRTEAFF. CDR3 coding DNA: TGTGCCAGCAGTACCTCGCTCCGGACGGAAGCTTTCTTT.

The V gene is TRBV7-8, the J gene TRBJ2-7; tentatively, D is TRBD2 (5 bases). The CDR3 is 12 residues long. Germline lookup yields CDR1 SGHVS and CDR2 FQNEAQ. V was shortened by 1 base and J by 9 bases, with 10 bases between the two germline ends. CDR3 in amino acids: CASSLDSEGQYF. In DNA form, the CDR3 reads TGTGCCAGCAGCTTAGACTCCGAGGGGCAGTACTTC.

This clonotype was recorded at least ten times. The gene calls are TRBV16 and TRBJ2-3; D call uncertain. The CDR3 has 14 amino acids. V lost 4 bases and J lost 1, with 9 bases in between. CDR1 is KGHSY and CDR2 is FQNENV in the germline V gene. The CDR3: CASSRGVGTDTQYF. CDR3 coding DNA: TGTGCCAGCAGCCGAGGCGTTGGCACAGATACGCAGTATTTT.

Ten or more counts support this clonotype. The chain is built from TRBV20-1 and TRBJ1-1, with D possibly being TRBD1 (6 bases). The CDR3 contains 15 residues. V shed 3 bases and J shed 3 bases, with 17 bases lying between them. Germline loops: CDR1 DFQATT, CDR2 SNEGSKA (reference sequence). CDR3 region: CSARRGGGGDTEAFF. The CDR3 region has the DNA TGCAGTGCTAGGAGGGGAGGAGGGGGGGACACTGAAGCTTTCTTT.

There are many counts of this clonotype. The V call is TRBV2, the J call TRBJ1-3; the D gene is possibly TRBD1 (5 bases). Trimming cost V 8 bases and J 2 bases, with 13 bases left between them. The CDR3 has 14 amino acids. The germline V gene encodes CDR1 SNHLY and CDR2 FYNNEI. The CDR3 sequence is CASRVGAPGNTIYF. CDR3 bases: TGTGCCAGCCGAGTCGGGGCCCCTGGAAACACCATATATTTT. The full variable domain, with the rest looked up from reference TRBV2 and TRBJ1-3, is EPEVTQTPSHQVTQMGQEVILRCVPISNHLYFYWYRQILGQKVEFLVSFYNNEISEKSEIFDDQFSVERPDGSNFTLKIRSTKLEDSAMYFCASRVGAPGNTIYFGEGSWLTVV.

This clonotype was detected a few times. The chain is built from TRBV12-5 and TRBJ2-3; a weak D match, TRBD1 (6 bases). This CDR3 is built from 15 residues. The germline V gene encodes CDR1 LGHNT and CDR2 FRNRAP. The V and J ends lost 5 bases and 3 bases respectively, with 15 bases between them. The CDR3 DNA sequence: TGTGCTAGTGGTCCCGACATAGGGACAACAGATACGCAGTATTTT. Its translation: CASGPDIGTTDTQYF.

This clonotype was found many times. The chain carries TRBV5-6 and TRBJ1-5; no reliable D call. CDR1 and CDR2 (germline): SGHDT, YYEEEE. CDR3 size: 13 residues. V shed 4 bases and J shed 7 bases, with 12 bases lying between them. CDR3 bases: TGTGCCAGCAGCGATCGCACGGGACAGCCCCAGCATTTT. This sequence encodes CASSDRTGQPQHF.

The chain carries TRBV29-1 and TRBJ1-2; possible D gene TRBD1, 5 bases. The V end lost 1 base, the J end lost 4 bases, and 19 bases lay between the germline ends. The germline V gene encodes CDR1 SQVTM and CDR2 ANQGSEA. The CDR3 covers 16 residues. The CDR3 DNA follows: TGCAGCGTTGAAGGGCCAGGGACGATATTGGGCTATGGCTACACCTTC. Translating gives CSVEGPGTILGYGYTF.

This chain joins TRBV10-3 and TRBJ1-4; no definite D call. This CDR3 contains 13 residues. Germline CDR1 is ENHRY and CDR2 is SYGVKD. V lost 0 bases and J lost 7, with 6 bases in between. The CDR3 bases are TGTGCCATCAGTGAGTCATTCGGTGAAAAACTGTTTTTT. This gives the protein CAISESFGEKLFF.

This clonotype has ten or more counts. The chain employs TRBV7-9 and TRBJ2-7, with a possible D match to TRBD1 (6 bases). Deletions cut 5 bases from V and 3 bases from J, with 14 bases between. Germline-derived CDR1 and CDR2 are SEHNR and FQNEAQ (reference sequence). The CDR3 runs 14 residues. CDR3 DNA sequence: TGTGCCAGCAGCCGATTGGACAGAGACTACGAGCAGTACGTC. As protein: CASSRLDRDYEQYV.

This clonotype was counted at least ten times. The V call is TRBV5-5, the J call TRBJ2-5, with D possibly TRBD2 on 5 matching bases. This CDR3 contains 16 residues. Germline V lookup: CDR1 SGHKS, CDR2 YYEKEE (reference sequence). The V end lost 4 bases, the J end lost 4 bases, and 20 bases lay between the germline ends. This CDR3 reads CASSPSPLRRGETQYF. The CDR3 nucleotides read TGTGCCAGCAGCCCATCTCCATTAAGACGGGGAGAGACCCAGTACTTC. The full variable domain, its missing parts supplied by reference TRBV5-5 and TRBJ2-5, is DAGVTQSPTHLIKTRGQQVTLRCSPISGHKSVSWYQQVLGQGPQFIFQYYEKEERGRGNFPDRFSARQFPNYSSELNVNALLLGDSALYLCASSPSPLRRGETQYFGPGTRLLVL.